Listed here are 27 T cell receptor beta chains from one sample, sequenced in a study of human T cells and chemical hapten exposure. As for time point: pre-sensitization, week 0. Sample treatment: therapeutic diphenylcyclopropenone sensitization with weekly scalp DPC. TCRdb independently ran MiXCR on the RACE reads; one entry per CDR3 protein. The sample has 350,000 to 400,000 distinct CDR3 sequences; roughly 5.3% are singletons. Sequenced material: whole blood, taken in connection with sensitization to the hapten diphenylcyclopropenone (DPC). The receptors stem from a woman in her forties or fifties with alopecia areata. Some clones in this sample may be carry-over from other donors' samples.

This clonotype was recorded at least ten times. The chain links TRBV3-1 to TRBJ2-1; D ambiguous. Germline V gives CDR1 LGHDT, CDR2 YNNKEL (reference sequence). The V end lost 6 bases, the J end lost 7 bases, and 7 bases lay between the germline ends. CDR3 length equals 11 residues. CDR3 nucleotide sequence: TGTGCCAGCAGGGTGGGGAATGAGCAGTTCTTC. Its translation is CASRVGNEQFF.

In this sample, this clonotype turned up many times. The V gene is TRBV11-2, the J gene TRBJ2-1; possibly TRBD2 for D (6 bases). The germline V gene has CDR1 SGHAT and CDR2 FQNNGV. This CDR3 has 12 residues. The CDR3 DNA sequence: TGTGCGGCGGGACGGTCCTACAATGAGCAGTTCTTC. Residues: CAAGRSYNEQFF. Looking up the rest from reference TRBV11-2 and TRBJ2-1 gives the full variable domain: EAGVAQSPRYKIIEKRQSVAFWCNPISGHATLYWYQQILGQGPKLLIQFQNNGVVDDSQLPKDRFSAERLKGVDSTLKIQPAKLEDSAVYLCAAGRSYNEQFFGPGTRLTVL.

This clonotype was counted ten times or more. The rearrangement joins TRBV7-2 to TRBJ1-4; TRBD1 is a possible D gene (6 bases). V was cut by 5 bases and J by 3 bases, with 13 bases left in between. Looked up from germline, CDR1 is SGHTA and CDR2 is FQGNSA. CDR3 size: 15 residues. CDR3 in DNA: TGTGCCAGCAGCGGTACAGGGTCCGCTAATGAAAAACTGTTTTTT. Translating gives CASSGTGSANEKLFF.

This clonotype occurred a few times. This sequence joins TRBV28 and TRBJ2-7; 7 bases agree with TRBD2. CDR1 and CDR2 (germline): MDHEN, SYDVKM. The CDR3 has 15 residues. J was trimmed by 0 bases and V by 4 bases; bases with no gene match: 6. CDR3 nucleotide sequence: TGTGCCAGCAGTTCGCTCCGCGGGAGCTCCTACGAGCAGTACTTC. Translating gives CASSSLRGSSYEQYF.

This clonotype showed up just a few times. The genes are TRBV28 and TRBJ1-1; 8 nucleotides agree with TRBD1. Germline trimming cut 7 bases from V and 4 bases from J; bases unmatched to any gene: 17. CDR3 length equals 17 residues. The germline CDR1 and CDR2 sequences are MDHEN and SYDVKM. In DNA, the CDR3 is TGTGCCAGCAATCCCCGGGACAGGCCCGGTGGCGGCACTGAAGCTTTCTTT. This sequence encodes CASNPRDRPGGGTEAFF.

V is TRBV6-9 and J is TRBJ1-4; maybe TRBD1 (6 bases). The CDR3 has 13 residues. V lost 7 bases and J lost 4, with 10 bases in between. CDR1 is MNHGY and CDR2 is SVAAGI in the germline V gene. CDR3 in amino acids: CASIFRGNEKLFF. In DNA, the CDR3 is TGTGCCAGCATATTCAGGGGTAATGAAAAACTGTTTTTT.

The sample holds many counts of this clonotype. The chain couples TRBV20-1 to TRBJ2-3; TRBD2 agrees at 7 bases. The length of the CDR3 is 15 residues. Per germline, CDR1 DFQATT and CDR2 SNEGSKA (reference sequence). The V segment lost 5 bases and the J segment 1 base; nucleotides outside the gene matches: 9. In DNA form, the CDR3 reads TGCAGTGCTTATGCCGGGAGCGGGGGCACAGATACGCAGTATTTT. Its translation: CSAYAGSGGTDTQYF.

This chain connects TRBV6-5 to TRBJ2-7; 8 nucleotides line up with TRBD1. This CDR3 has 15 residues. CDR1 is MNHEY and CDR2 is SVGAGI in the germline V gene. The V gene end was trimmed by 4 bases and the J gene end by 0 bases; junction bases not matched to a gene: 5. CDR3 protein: CASSSTGAPSYEQYF. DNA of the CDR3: TGTGCCAGCAGTTCGACAGGGGCCCCCTCCTACGAGCAGTACTTC.

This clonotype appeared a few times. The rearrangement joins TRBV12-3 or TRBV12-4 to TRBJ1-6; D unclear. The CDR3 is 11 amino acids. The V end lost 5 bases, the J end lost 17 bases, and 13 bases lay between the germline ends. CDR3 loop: CASSPGLAVHF. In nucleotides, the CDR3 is TGTGCCAGCAGTCCGGGCCTCGCCGTCCACTTT.

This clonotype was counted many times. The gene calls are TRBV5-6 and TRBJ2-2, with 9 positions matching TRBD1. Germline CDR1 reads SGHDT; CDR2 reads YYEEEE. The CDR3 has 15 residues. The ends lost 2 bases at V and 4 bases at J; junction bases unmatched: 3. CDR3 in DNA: TGTGCCAGCAGCTTTTCGGACAGGGGCACCGGGGAGCTGTTTTTT. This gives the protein CASSFSDRGTGELFF.

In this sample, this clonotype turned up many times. CDR3 in DNA: TGCAGTGCTATTCTTTCGGGGTACCAAGAGACCCAGTACTTC. Translation: CSAILSGYQETQYF. V usage is TRBV20-1 and J usage is TRBJ2-5, with a tentative D call TRBD2 (5 bases). This CDR3 is 14 amino acids long. The V end lost 4 bases, the J end lost 0 bases, and 12 bases lay between the germline ends. CDR1 is DFQATT and CDR2 is SNEGSKA in the germline V gene (reference sequence).

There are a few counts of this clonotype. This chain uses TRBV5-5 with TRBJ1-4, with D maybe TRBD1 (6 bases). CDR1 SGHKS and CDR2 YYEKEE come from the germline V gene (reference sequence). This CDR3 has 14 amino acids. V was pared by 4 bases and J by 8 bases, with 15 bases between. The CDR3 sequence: CASSPSYTGEKLFF. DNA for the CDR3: TGTGCCAGCAGCCCCTCTTACACAGGGGAAAAACTGTTTTTT. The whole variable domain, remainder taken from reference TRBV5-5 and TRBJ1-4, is DAGVTQSPTHLIKTRGQQVTLRCSPISGHKSVSWYQQVLGQGPQFIFQYYEKEERGRGNFPDRFSARQFPNYSSELNVNALLLGDSALYLCASSPSYTGEKLFFGSGTQLSVL.

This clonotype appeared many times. CDR3 amino acids: CSARDPDRGPYNEQFF. CDR3 in DNA: TGCAGTGCTAGAGATCCGGACAGGGGCCCTTACAATGAGCAGTTCTTC. The chain recombines TRBV20-1 with TRBJ2-1; TRBD1 aligns across 9 bases. Per the germline V gene, CDR1 is DFQATT and CDR2 is SNEGSKA (reference sequence). The CDR3 is made up of 16 amino acids. V trimming: 0 bases; J trimming: 4 bases; junction bases outside the gene matches: 7.

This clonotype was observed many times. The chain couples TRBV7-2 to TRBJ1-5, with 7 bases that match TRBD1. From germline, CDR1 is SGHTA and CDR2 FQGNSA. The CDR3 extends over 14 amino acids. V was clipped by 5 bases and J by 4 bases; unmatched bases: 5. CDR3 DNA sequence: TGTGCCAGCAGCCTGGGACAGTTTAATCAGCCCCAGCATTTT. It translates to CASSLGQFNQPQHF.

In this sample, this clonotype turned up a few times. The CDR3 is CASSHRSTEAFF. The CDR3 DNA sequence: TGTGCCAGCAGCCATAGAAGCACTGAAGCTTTCTTT. The V and J genes are TRBV4-2 and TRBJ1-1; D is undetermined. The CDR3 runs to 12 residues. CDR1 is LGHNA, CDR2 YNFKEQ, per germline. V dropped 3 bases and J dropped 4 bases, with 6 bases sitting between them.

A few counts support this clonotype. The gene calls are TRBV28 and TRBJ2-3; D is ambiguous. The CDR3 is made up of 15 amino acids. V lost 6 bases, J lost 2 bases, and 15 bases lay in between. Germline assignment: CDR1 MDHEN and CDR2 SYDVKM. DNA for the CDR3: TGTGCCAGCAGGGGGTCTAGAGGATTCACAGATACGCAGTATTTT. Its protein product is CASRGSRGFTDTQYF. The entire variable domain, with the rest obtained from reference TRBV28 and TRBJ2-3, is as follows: DVKVTQSSRYLVKRTGEKVFLECVQDMDHENMFWYRQDPGLGLRLIYFSYDVKMKEKGDIPEGYSVSREKKERFSLILESASTNQTSMYLCASRGSRGFTDTQYFGPGTRLTVL.

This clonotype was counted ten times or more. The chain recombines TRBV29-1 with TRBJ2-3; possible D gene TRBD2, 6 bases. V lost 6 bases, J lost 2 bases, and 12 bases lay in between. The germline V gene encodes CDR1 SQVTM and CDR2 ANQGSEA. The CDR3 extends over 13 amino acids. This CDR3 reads CSVRAGVTDTQYF. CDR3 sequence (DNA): TGCAGCGTCCGAGCGGGTGTCACAGATACGCAGTATTTT.

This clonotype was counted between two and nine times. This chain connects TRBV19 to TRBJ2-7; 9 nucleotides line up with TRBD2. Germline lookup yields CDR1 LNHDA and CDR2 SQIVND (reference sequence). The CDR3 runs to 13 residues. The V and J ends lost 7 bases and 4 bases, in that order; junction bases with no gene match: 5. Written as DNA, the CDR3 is TGTGCCAGTACCGATAGCGGGGGTTACGAGCAGTACTTC. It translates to CASTDSGGYEQYF.

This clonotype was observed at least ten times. The CDR3 reads CSVGRGGYNEQFF. As DNA, the CDR3 is TGCAGCGTTGGTAGGGGCGGTTACAATGAGCAGTTCTTC. The V and J genes are TRBV29-1 and TRBJ2-1, with D possibly being TRBD1 (5 bases). The CDR3 has 13 residues. Trimming removed 4 bases from V and 4 bases from J, with 11 bases in between. Germline V gene data show CDR1 as SQVTM and CDR2 as ANQGSEA.

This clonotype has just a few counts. This chain's CDR3 is CASSPRLVANTGELFF. CDR3 DNA sequence: TGTGCCAGCAGCCCTCGACTGGTCGCGAACACCGGGGAGCTGTTTTTT. This rearrangement joins TRBV7-2 to TRBJ2-2, with D uncertain. Trimming removed 5 bases from V and 0 bases from J, with 13 bases in between. Per the germline V gene, CDR1 is SGHTA and CDR2 is FQGNSA. CDR3 size: 16 residues.

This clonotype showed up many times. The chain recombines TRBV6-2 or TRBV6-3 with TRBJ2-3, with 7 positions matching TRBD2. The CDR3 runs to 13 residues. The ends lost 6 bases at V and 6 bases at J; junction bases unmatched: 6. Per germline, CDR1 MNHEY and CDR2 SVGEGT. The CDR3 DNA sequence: TGTGCCAGCAGACCGGGAGGCGAGGATACGCAGTATTTT. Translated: CASRPGGEDTQYF.

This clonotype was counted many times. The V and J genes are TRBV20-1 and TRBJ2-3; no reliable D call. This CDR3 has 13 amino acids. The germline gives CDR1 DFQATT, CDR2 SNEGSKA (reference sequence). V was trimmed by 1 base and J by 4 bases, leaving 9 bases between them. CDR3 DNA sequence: TGCAGTGCTAGAGGAACCGCGGCAGATACGCAGTATTTT. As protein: CSARGTAADTQYF.

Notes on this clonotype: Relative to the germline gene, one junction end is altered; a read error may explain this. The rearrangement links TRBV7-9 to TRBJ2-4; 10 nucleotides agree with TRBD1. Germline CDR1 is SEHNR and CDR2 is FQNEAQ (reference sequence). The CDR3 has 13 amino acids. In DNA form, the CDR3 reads TGTGCCAGCAGCTTAGCACCGACAGGGGGCGATCACTTC. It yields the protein CASSLAPTGGDHF. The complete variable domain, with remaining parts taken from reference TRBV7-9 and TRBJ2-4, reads DTGVSQNPRHKITKRGQNVTFRCDPISEHNRLYWYRQTLGQGPEFLTYFQNEAQLEKSRLLSDRFSAERPKGSFSTLEIQRTEQGDSAMYLCASSLAPTGGDHFGAGTRLSVL.

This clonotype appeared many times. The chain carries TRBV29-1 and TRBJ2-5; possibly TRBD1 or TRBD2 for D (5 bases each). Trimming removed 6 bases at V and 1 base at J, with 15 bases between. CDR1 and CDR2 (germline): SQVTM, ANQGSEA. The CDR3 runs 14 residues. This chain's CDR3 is CSVAGTAIQETQYF. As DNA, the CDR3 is TGCAGCGTGGCCGGGACGGCTATCCAAGAGACCCAGTACTTC.

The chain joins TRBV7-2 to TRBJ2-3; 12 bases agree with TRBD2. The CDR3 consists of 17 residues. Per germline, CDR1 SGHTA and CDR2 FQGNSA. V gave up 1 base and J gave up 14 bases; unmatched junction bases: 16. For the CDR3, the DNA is TGTGCCAGCAGCTTAGGAAGACTAGCGGGAGAGTCTACAGGGTTGTATTTT. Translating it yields CASSLGRLAGESTGLYF.

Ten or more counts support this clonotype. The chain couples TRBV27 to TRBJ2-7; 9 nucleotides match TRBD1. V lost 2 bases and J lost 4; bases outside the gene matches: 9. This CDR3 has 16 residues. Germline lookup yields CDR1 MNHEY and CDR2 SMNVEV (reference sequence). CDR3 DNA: TGTGCCAGCAGTTTAAAAGGCACAGGGGGCGGGTACGAGCAGTACTTC. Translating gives CASSLKGTGGGYEQYF.

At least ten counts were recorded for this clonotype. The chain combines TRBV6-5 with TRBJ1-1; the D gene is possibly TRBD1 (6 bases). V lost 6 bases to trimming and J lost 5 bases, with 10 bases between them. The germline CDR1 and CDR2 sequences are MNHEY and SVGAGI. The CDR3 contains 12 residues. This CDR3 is CASRQGFTEAFF. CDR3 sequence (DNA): TGTGCCAGCAGACAGGGTTTTACTGAAGCTTTCTTT.